Presented here are 5 T cell receptor beta chains from one specimen sequenced in a study of OX40 agonist ivuxolimab in advanced cancers. TCRdb's table, derived via immunoSEQ multiplex PCR, lists solely in-frame clones and lacks some. In the table there are more than 70,000 clones, about 90% of which are singletons. This sample comprised CD4+ or CD8+ T cells sorted from blood, obtained in a trial of the OX40 agonist ivuxolimab. These receptors all come from an adult with an advanced solid tumor such as melanoma, head and neck, liver or kidney cancer.

The V and J genes are TRBV19 and TRBJ1-5; no clear D gene. The CDR3 contains 19 residues. Germline CDR1 reads LNHDA; CDR2 reads SQIVND (reference sequence). The V end was cut by 3 bases, the J end by 4 bases, with 25 bases between. In nucleotides, the CDR3 is TGTGCCAGTAGTATCCCGCTCCTCCGGCGGGCGGTTAAGAATCAGCCCCAGCATTTT. Translating gives CASSIPLLRRAVKNQPQHF.

This clone appeared a single time. This sequence joins TRBV5-4 and TRBJ2-3; TRBD2 is a possible D gene (5 bases). The CDR3 sequence is 14 residues long. V lost 0 bases and J 10 bases, leaving 15 bases between the germline ends. Germline assignment: CDR1 SGHNT and CDR2 YYREEE (reference sequence). The CDR3 DNA reads TGTGCCAGCAGCTTGGGTAGGAGAGGGTTGCCGCAGTATTTT. The encoded protein is CASSLGRRGLPQYF.

J is TRBJ2-5 and V is TRBV6-1; the match to TRBD1 covers 7 bases. The CDR3 covers 14 residues. Germline loops: CDR1 MNHNS, CDR2 SASEGT. V gave up 6 bases and J gave up 4 bases; unmatched junction bases: 8. The CDR3 protein is CASSGDRVPETQYF. The CDR3 DNA sequence: TGTGCCAGCAGCGGAGACAGGGTCCCAGAGACCCAGTACTTC.

The CDR3 region has the DNA TGTGCCAGCAGCCCCGGACTAGCGGGAGGGCCTTGGGGGGAGACCCAGTACTTC. It translates to CASSPGLAGGPWGETQYF. The chain employs TRBV7-6 and TRBJ2-5; 15 nucleotides align to TRBD2. Germline loops: CDR1 SGHVS, CDR2 FNYEAQ. Trimming took 5 bases from V and 5 from J; bases not matched to a gene: 12. CDR3 length: 18 amino acids.

This clone was found once. The CDR3 is CATGPNEKLFF. CDR3 nucleotides: TGTGCCACCGGACCTAATGAAAAACTGTTTTTT. The chain uses TRBV6-5 and TRBJ1-4; D unresolved. The CDR3 sequence is 11 residues long. Deletions cut 10 bases from V and 3 bases from J, with 6 bases between. Germline V lookup: CDR1 MNHEY, CDR2 SVGAGI.